This T cell receptor beta chain was found in a study of CD8 T cells in Susac syndrome. RNA totalling about 0.45 to 1 ug underwent reverse transcription with random hexamers. With immunoSEQ multiplex PCR, TCR beta CDR3 was amplified across 54 Vbeta and 13 Jbeta. TCRdb used MiXCR to reprocess the immunoSEQ multiplex PCR reads, holding one entry per CDR3 protein. This sample has some 130,000 distinct CDR3 sequences; roughly 94% occur once, and the top ten carry 0.095% to 0.15%. CDR1 MNHNS and CDR2 SASEGT come from the germline V gene. V was clipped by 4 bases and J by 5 bases, with 14 bases between them. This CDR3 region has 14 residues. Sequencing of TCR beta was performed on blood CD8+ T cells and on blood CD4+ T cells. The multiple sclerosis controls were treatment-naive patients affected by stable or active relapsing-remitting disease. TEMRA cells were FACS-enriched, and CD8+ and CD4+ T cells were isolated negatively.

The source of this sequence is a human donor with multiple sclerosis. Sequences were obtained from CD4+ T cells from PBMCs. The rearrangement links TRBV6-1 to TRBJ2-5, with unresolved D. The CDR3 spells CASSVLLRVETQYF. The CDR3 DNA is TGTGCCAGCAGTGTCCTACTCAGAGTGGAGACCCAGTACTTC.